One sample yielded the 17 T cell receptor beta chains listed below, sequenced in a study of low-dose radiotherapy and immunotherapy resistance in tumors. TCRs were put through approximately 20 PCR cycles of amplification with Phusion. A constant-region primer and the V-primer adapter served as the primer pair. Using its own MiXCR run on the reads, TCRdb lists one record per CDR3 protein. The sample carries about 50,000 distinct CDR3 sequences, about an eighth recorded once. Time point: before trial treatment. Sequencing used PBMCs, obtained before treatment. The source is a female donor with ovarian cancer.

Of note for this clonotype: The DNA is omitted, as the CDR3 cannot be located on it reliably, and the CDR3 follows TCRdb's listing. This chain joins TRBV7-2 and TRBJ1-4; the D call of TRBD1 is as the table states it, not checked on the DNA. From germline, CDR1 is SGHTA and CDR2 FQGNSA. The CDR3 adds up to 16 amino acids, both ends counted. CDR3 protein: CASSLVGGLNEKLFFF.

Worth noting for this clonotype: A far larger clone is a single base away, which makes a read error likely. This chain links TRBV5-3 with TRBJ2-7; D is possibly TRBD1 or TRBD2 (6 bases each). TRBV5-3 is an open reading frame whose function is uncertain. Trimming removed 4 bases at V and 2 bases at J, with 16 bases between. The CDR3 is made up of 15 amino acids. The CDR3 region is CARSHDRTGAYEQYF. CDR3 DNA: TGTGCCAGAAGCCACGACAGGACGGGGGCCTACGAGCAGTACTTC.

In this sample, this clonotype turned up many times. The chain carries TRBV14 and TRBJ1-4, with D unresolved. The V gene's germline CDR1 is SGHDN and CDR2 FVKESK. V shed 3 bases and J shed 4 bases, with 15 bases lying between them. The CDR3 has 16 residues. This chain's CDR3 is CASSHWSGGINEKLFF. CDR3 coding DNA: TGTGCCAGCAGCCATTGGAGTGGAGGAATTAATGAAAAACTGTTTTTT.

This clonotype was picked up many times. The DNA for the CDR3 is TGTGCCAGCAGCTTAGAAGCCGGGACAAACTACAATGAGCAGTTCTTC. It encodes CASSLEAGTNYNEQFF. The chain joins TRBV11-2 to TRBJ2-1, with a tentative D call TRBD1 (6 bases). The CDR3 is made up of 16 amino acids. The ends were cut back, 0 bases at V and 3 bases at J, with 12 bases in the middle. Germline V gene lookup returns CDR1 SGHAT and CDR2 FQNNGV.

This clonotype was seen at least ten times. V is TRBV20-1 and J is TRBJ1-1; no definite D call. CDR3 length equals 12 residues. Germline V gene lookup returns CDR1 DFQATT and CDR2 SNEGSKA (reference sequence). V lost 0 bases and J lost 7, with 9 bases in between. CDR3 in DNA: TGCAGTGCTAGAGATCAAGGAGGTGAAGCTTTCTTT. Its translation: CSARDQGGEAFF.

This clonotype was counted at least ten times. The V and J genes are TRBV6-4 and TRBJ2-1; the match to TRBD2 covers 9 bases. J gave up 4 bases and V 5 bases, and 6 bases lay outside the gene matches. The CDR3 is 15 residues long. Germline assignment: CDR1 MRHNA and CDR2 SNTAGT. CDR3 loop: CASSPTSGHYNEQFF. CDR3 in DNA: TGTGCCAGCAGTCCTACTAGCGGGCATTACAATGAGCAGTTCTTC.

This clonotype was seen repeatedly, ten times or more. The CDR3 spells CSVAQGSGYEQYF. The CDR3 coding sequence is TGCAGCGTAGCCCAGGGAAGCGGCTACGAGCAGTACTTC. This chain joins TRBV29-1 and TRBJ2-7; D is tentatively TRBD1 or TRBD2 (5 bases each). The CDR3 is made up of 13 amino acids. Germline-derived CDR1 and CDR2 are SQVTM and ANQGSEA. Deletions cut 6 bases from V and 3 bases from J, with 15 bases between.

This clonotype came up a few times. The V call is TRBV10-3, the J call TRBJ2-2, with unresolved D. V dropped 4 bases and J dropped 5 bases, with 14 bases sitting between them. Germline loops: CDR1 ENHRY, CDR2 SYGVKD. The CDR3 runs 15 residues. The CDR3 loop is CAISVSPSRTGELFF. CDR3 nucleotide sequence: TGTGCCATCAGTGTTTCACCCTCGAGGACCGGGGAGCTGTTTTTT.

This clonotype was seen at least ten times. The V and J genes are TRBV20-1 and TRBJ2-7; 9 nucleotides agree with TRBD2. The germline CDR1 and CDR2 sequences are DFQATT and SNEGSKA (reference sequence). The CDR3 consists of 14 residues. V was pared by 6 bases and J by 0 bases, with 6 bases of the junction left unmatched. The CDR3 DNA is TGCAGTGCAGGGCTAGCGGGGCTCTCCTACGAGCAGTACTTC. As protein: CSAGLAGLSYEQYF.

This clonotype was counted many times. Sequence at one end of the junction differs from germline and may be a read error. This chain connects TRBV5-1 to TRBJ1-2; no firm D call. The CDR3 has 13 residues. CDR1 SGHRS and CDR2 YFSETQ come from the germline V gene. CDR3 loop: CASSLGPHYGYTF. The CDR3 DNA reads as TGTGCCAGCAGCCTTGGACCGCACTATGGCTACACCTTC.

V is TRBV12-3 or TRBV12-4 and J is TRBJ1-5; no definite D call. Trimming shortened V by 3 bases and J by 7 bases, and 10 bases separated the two germline ends. The CDR3 has 13 residues. The CDR3 sequence is CASSLQVAQPQHF. CDR3 coding DNA: TGTGCCAGCAGTTTGCAAGTCGCCCAGCCCCAGCATTTT.

This clonotype was recorded at least ten times. The chain combines TRBV20-1 with TRBJ2-1; 9 bases map to TRBD2. Germline V gene data show CDR1 as DFQATT and CDR2 as SNEGSKA (reference sequence). The CDR3 runs 17 residues. CDR3 nucleotide sequence: TGCAGCGACCGGGGACTAGCAATAGGGTGCCCCTACAATGAGCAGTTCTTC. Translation gives CSDRGLAIGCPYNEQFF.

This clonotype occurred many times. This rearrangement joins TRBV9 to TRBJ2-1; 8 nucleotides align to TRBD1. Losses at the gene ends were 0 bases for V and 7 bases for J; bases not matched to a gene: 6. Germline lookup yields CDR1 SGDLS and CDR2 YYNGEE. This CDR3 spans 15 amino acids. DNA for the CDR3: TGTGCCAGCAGCGTAGGGCAGGGGGCAGTGAATGAGCAGTTCTTC. Translating it yields CASSVGQGAVNEQFF.

Many counts were recorded for this clonotype. J is TRBJ1-6 and V is TRBV28; D call uncertain. V was trimmed by 6 bases and J by 4 bases, leaving 16 bases between them. This CDR3 comprises 16 residues. CDR1 and CDR2 from the germline V gene are MDHEN and SYDVKM. CDR3 sequence (DNA): TGTGCCAGCAGCGGACGGAGATCAGGATATAATTCACCCCTCCACTTT. It specifies CASSGRRSGYNSPLHF.

This clonotype occurred a few times. The chain joins TRBV5-4 to TRBJ2-5; 10 bases align to TRBD1. V was pared by 2 bases and J by 5 bases, with 6 bases of the junction left unmatched. Germline lookup yields CDR1 SGHNT and CDR2 YYREEE (reference sequence). The CDR3 length is 15 residues. The CDR3 nucleotides are TGTGCCAGCAGCTTCATGGGACAGGGGACTGAGACCCAGTACTTC. It codes for CASSFMGQGTETQYF.

This clonotype has at least ten counts. The CDR3 DNA reads TGCGCCAGCAGCTCCGGACTAGCGGGGTACTACGAGCAGTACTTC. Its translation is CASSSGLAGYYEQYF. The V and J genes are TRBV5-1 and TRBJ2-7, with 12 positions matching TRBD2. Germline V gives CDR1 SGHRS, CDR2 YFSETQ. The CDR3 spans 15 residues. Germline trimming cut 3 bases from V and 3 bases from J; bases unmatched to any gene: 4. Combining the CDR3 with reference TRBV5-1 and TRBJ2-7 gives the whole variable domain KAGVTQTPRYLIKTRGQQVTLSCSPISGHRSVSWYQQTPGQGLQFLFEYFSETQRNKGNFPGRFSGRQFSNSRSEMNVSTLELGDSALYLCASSSGLAGYYEQYFGPGTRLTVT.

The sample holds many counts of this clonotype. The rearrangement links TRBV2 to TRBJ2-4; no definite D call. CDR3 length equals 12 residues. The V and J ends lost 6 bases and 1 base respectively, with 4 bases between them. From germline, CDR1 is SNHLY and CDR2 FYNNEI. The DNA for the CDR3 is TGTGCCAGCAGGTCCGCCAAAAACATTCAGTACTTC. This codes for CASRSAKNIQYF.